This T cell receptor beta chain was found in a study of blood T cell repertoires in COVID-19. About the research overall: Sites in the United States, Italy and Spain provided acute and convalescent COVID-19 samples. PBMCs, B-cell-depleted T cells, or T cells provided the cDNA or gDNA that made up the material.

V was clipped by 3 bases and J by 5 bases, with 16 bases between them. The germline V gene encodes CDR1 MNHNS and CDR2 SASEGT. The CDR3 spans 15 residues. Methods used by the authors: Amplifying reference gene primers gave estimates of nucleated cell counts. Profiled with immunoSEQ multiplex PCR; TCRdb holds only in-frame clones, not every one. That table supplies the V and J calls and clone size; D and trimming were determined from the DNA. The table shows about 170,000 clones, with about 86% occurring only once. In this sample, this clone turned up a few times. V gene TRBV6-1 combines with J gene TRBJ1-1; D is perhaps TRBD1 (5 bases). The sequence was collected from a human donor with acute or convalescent COVID-19. The donor label of this sample is uncertain. Sequencing was done on a sample of peripheral blood. The CDR3: CASSDGGQGGTEAFF. CDR3 DNA: TGTGCCAGCAGTGATGGCGGGCAGGGAGGAACTGAAGCTTTCTTT.